This TCR beta chain was recorded in a study of yellow fever vaccine responses in identical twins. The study's findings and limits: Twins' vaccine T cell response reportedly gave the appearance of partial convergence and partial personalization.

TCRdb itself ran the RT-PCR reads through MiXCR, one entry per CDR3 protein. This sample has 30,000 to 40,000 distinct CDR3 sequences, with 45% to 65% found just once. Comment on this clonotype: The antigen is undetermined.

Germline V gene lookup returns CDR1 WNHNN and CDR2 SYGVQD (reference sequence). This CDR3 comprises 14 residues. Trimming took 5 bases from V and 1 from J; bases not matched to a gene: 4. The chain couples TRBV10-1 to TRBJ1-1, with TRBD1 matching over 7 bases. The input for sequencing was T cells from blood (PBMCs), unsorted or a sorted subset (not recorded which), taken before or after yellow fever vaccination (not recorded which). This receptor was identified in a woman aged 18 to 35 who received the yellow fever vaccine. The CDR3 loop reads CASSTGEANTEAFF. In DNA, the CDR3 is TGCGCCAGCAGTACAGGGGAGGCGAACACTGAAGCTTTCTTT.